The rows below give T cell receptor beta chains drawn from one sample of a study of blood T cell repertoires in COVID-19. Repertoires were generated with immunoSEQ multiplex PCR, while TCRdb's copy carries only in-frame clones and drops some. Altogether roughly 30,000 clones are present, roughly 85% being singletons, with the ten largest covering less than 20%. The sequencing sample was made of peripheral blood. These TCRs come from a human donor in a cohort sampled during active COVID-19. The CDR3 runs from the conserved cysteine through the conserved F or W. Fields, in order: D gene, J gene, clone size, V gene, CDR3 protein, CDR3 DNA. A D gene is named only where the DNA matches it firmly. Clone size, where shown, is once, few, many, or a class for clones that have expanded.

>TRBD1|TRBJ1-1|-|TRBV6-2/TRBV6-3
CASSSTDRVQAFF
TGTGCCAGCAGTTCGACAGACAGGGTTCAAGCTTTCTTT
>-|TRBJ1-4|-|TRBV6-1
CASSEGGVDEKLFF
TGTGCCAGCAGTGAGGGGGGGGTAGATGAAAAACTGTTTTTT
>TRBD2|TRBJ2-1|-|TRBV7-9
CASTASGGGNYNEQFF
TGTGCCAGCACCGCTAGCGGGGGAGGCAATTACAATGAGCAGTTCTTC
>TRBD1|TRBJ2-5|-|TRBV19
CASSSRAGGWETQYF
TGTGCCAGTAGTTCCAGGGCAGGGGGCTGGGAGACCCAGTACTTC
>-|TRBJ2-3|once|TRBV5-8
CASSPGTSFGRDTQYF
TGTGCCAGCAGCCCCGGTACTAGCTTTGGTAGAGATACGCAGTATTTT
>-|TRBJ1-4|-|TRBV14
CASSQDPRQGGEKLFF
TGTGCCAGCAGCCAAGATCCGAGGCAGGGAGGCGAAAAACTGTTTTTT
>TRBD2|TRBJ2-5|-|TRBV7-8
CASSLQASGAGTQYF
TGTGCCAGCAGCTTACAGGCTAGCGGGGCGGGGACCCAGTACTTC
>TRBD2|TRBJ2-7|-|TRBV7-8
CASSFGTSDYEQYF
TGTGCCAGCAGCTTTGGGACTAGCGATTACGAGCAGTACTTC
>-|TRBJ1-6|-|TRBV11-2
CASSFFLGGNSPLHF
TGTGCCAGCAGCTTTTTTCTTGGGGGGAATTCACCCCTCCACTTT
>TRBD2|TRBJ2-1|-|TRBV11-3
CASSLTSGSYNEQFF
TGTGCCAGCAGCTTAACTAGCGGGAGTTACAATGAGCAGTTCTTC
>TRBD1|TRBJ2-2|-|TRBV14
CASSFRDRGTGELFF
TGTGCCAGCAGCTTCCGGGACAGGGGGACCGGGGAGCTGTTTTTT